This passage covers 21 T cell receptor beta chains from one sample sequenced in a study of OX40 agonist ivuxolimab in advanced cancers. The protocol was immunoSEQ multiplex PCR, while the TCRdb copy is restricted to in-frame clones and leaves out a portion. The table lists about 66,000 clones, roughly four fifths of them singletons. The sequences come from CD4+ or CD8+ T cells sorted from blood, collected in a trial of the OX40 agonist ivuxolimab. The receptors derive from an adult with an advanced solid tumor such as melanoma, head and neck, liver or kidney cancer.

The chain recombines TRBV19 with TRBJ2-2, with D hard to call. CDR3 length: 16 residues. CDR1 LNHDA and CDR2 SQIVND come from the germline V gene (reference sequence). Trimming stripped 3 bases from V and 4 bases from J, with 15 bases between. CDR3 sequence reads: CASSIKGWQATGELFF. As DNA, the CDR3 is TGTGCCAGTAGTATTAAAGGATGGCAGGCCACCGGGGAGCTGTTTTTT.

This chain links TRBV5-4 with TRBJ2-5; a weak D match, TRBD2 (5 bases). Trimming pared 1 base from V and 4 bases from J, leaving 14 bases between. The V gene's germline CDR1 is SGHNT and CDR2 YYREEE (reference sequence). The CDR3 is made up of 15 amino acids. The CDR3 protein is CASSLTRGQTETQYF. CDR3 DNA: TGTGCCAGCAGCTTGACTAGAGGTCAAACAGAGACCCAGTACTTC.

The chain has TRBV19 and TRBJ2-1, with 9 bases fitting TRBD2. Germline CDR1 is LNHDA and CDR2 is SQIVND (reference sequence). V lost 5 bases and J lost 4; bases outside the gene matches: 6. This CDR3 has 15 amino acids. CDR3 nucleotide sequence: TGTGCCAGTAGTGGGGTTAGCGGGAGTTACAATGAGCAGTTCTTC. Translated, it gives CASSGVSGSYNEQFF.

The chain is built from TRBV7-6 and TRBJ2-3; 8 bases are shared with TRBD2. The CDR3 covers 16 residues. V lost 8 bases and J lost 2; bases outside the gene matches: 12. Germline V gene data show CDR1 as SGHVS and CDR2 as FNYEAQ. In DNA form, the CDR3 reads TGTGCCAGCCTCTCGGGTCGGCGGGGGGACACAGATACGCAGTATTTT. Protein product: CASLSGRRGDTDTQYF.

The chain is built from TRBV5-1 and TRBJ2-3; 8 bases are shared with TRBD2. V shed 2 bases, J shed 0 bases, and the junction held 2 bases outside the gene matches. The germline gives CDR1 SGHRS, CDR2 YFSETQ. The CDR3 length is 15 residues. The CDR3 region has the DNA TGCGCCAGCAGCTTTAGCGGGATTAGCACAGATACGCAGTATTTT. This encodes CASSFSGISTDTQYF.

This clone was seen just once. V usage is TRBV29-1 and J usage is TRBJ1-6; 7 positions match TRBD1. Per the germline V gene, CDR1 is SQVTM and CDR2 is ANQGSEA. The CDR3 has 15 residues. Trimming took 3 bases from V and 7 from J; bases not matched to a gene: 9. The CDR3 loop reads CSVDRKGQQNSPLHF. CDR3 sequence (DNA): TGCAGCGTTGATAGGAAGGGACAGCAAAATTCACCCCTCCACTTT.

The chain uses TRBV29-1 and TRBJ2-5; D unresolved. Trimming removed 5 bases from V and 5 bases from J, with 15 bases in between. The CDR3 spans 13 residues. CDR1 is SQVTM and CDR2 is ANQGSEA in the germline V gene. CDR3 DNA: TGCAGCGTTCCCAAGGTCCAAGCGGAGACCCAGTACTTC. This gives the protein CSVPKVQAETQYF.

The chain links TRBV7-8 to TRBJ2-3; unclear D gene. Germline lookup yields CDR1 SGHVS and CDR2 FQNEAQ. V gave up 2 bases and J gave up 8 bases, with 20 bases separating them. This CDR3 has 16 amino acids. The CDR3 coding sequence is TGTGCCAGCAGCTTACCGCCTACGACCCCTTTAGGTACGCAGTATTTT. It is translated as CASSLPPTTPLGTQYF.

The chain employs TRBV7-6 and TRBJ2-5; D possibly corresponds to TRBD2 (5 bases). This CDR3 contains 14 residues. Trimming took off 5 bases at V and 0 bases at J, with 10 bases between the two ends. Germline-derived CDR1 and CDR2 are SGHVS and FNYEAQ. This CDR3 is CASSPSGYQETQYF. The CDR3 nucleotides read TGTGCCAGCAGCCCATCGGGGTACCAAGAGACCCAGTACTTC.

V gene TRBV7-8 combines with J gene TRBJ1-4; D is possibly TRBD1 (6 bases). The CDR3 runs to 17 residues. V was cut by 3 bases and J by 4 bases, with 18 bases left in between. The germline CDR1 and CDR2 sequences are SGHVS and FQNEAQ. Here the CDR3 reads CASSFIRAGRGNEKLFF. The DNA of the CDR3 is TGTGCCAGCAGCTTTATTCGGGCCGGCAGGGGTAATGAAAAACTGTTTTTT.

This rearrangement joins TRBV15 to TRBJ2-1; tentatively, D is TRBD2 (5 bases). The CDR3 extends over 14 amino acids. Germline CDR1 and CDR2: LNHNV and YYDKDF (reference sequence). Trimming cost V 5 bases and J 1 base, with 9 bases left between them. The CDR3 is CATSWSGSYNEQFF. CDR3 bases: TGTGCCACCAGCTGGAGCGGTTCCTACAATGAGCAGTTCTTC.

Only one count was recorded for this clone. This sequence joins TRBV6-4 and TRBJ1-2; tentative D call: TRBD1 (6 bases). Per germline, CDR1 MRHNA and CDR2 SNTAGT. V gave up 2 bases and J gave up 4 bases, with 8 bases separating them. The CDR3 extends over 13 amino acids. The CDR3 nucleotides are TGTGCCAGCAGTGACACAGGGAGCTATGGCTACACCTTC. This codes for CASSDTGSYGYTF.

V gene TRBV4-3 combines with J gene TRBJ2-1; 14 positions agree with TRBD2. From germline, CDR1 is LGHNA and CDR2 YSLEER. V trimming: 4 bases; J trimming: 9 bases; junction bases outside the gene matches: 2. The CDR3 runs 14 residues. CDR3 coding DNA: TGCGCCAGCAGCCCCGGACTAGCGGGAGGTGAGCAGTTCTTC. Protein: CASSPGLAGGEQFF.

The chain joins TRBV9 to TRBJ1-3, with D unclear. CDR1 is SGDLS and CDR2 is YYNGEE in the germline V gene. V lost 0 bases and J 1 base, leaving 5 bases between the germline ends. This CDR3 spans 14 amino acids. CDR3: CASSVAASGNTIYF. Written as DNA, the CDR3 is TGTGCCAGCAGCGTAGCGGCTTCTGGAAACACCATATATTTT.

This clone was seen more than once but under ten times. The chain combines TRBV7-8 with TRBJ2-3, with D maybe TRBD2 (7 bases). In germline, CDR1 is SGHVS, CDR2 FQNEAQ. V lost 5 bases and J lost 2, with 23 bases in between. CDR3 size: 18 residues. Here the CDR3 reads CASSQGRAQEGYTDTQYF. The CDR3 DNA reads TGTGCCAGCAGCCAGGGGAGGGCCCAGGAAGGGTACACAGATACGCAGTATTTT.

This rearrangement joins TRBV14 to TRBJ2-7, with 8 bases fitting TRBD2. The CDR3 spans 12 residues. The germline CDR1 and CDR2 sequences are SGHDN and FVKESK. The junction had 5 bases not matched to a gene; V was cut back by 3 bases and J by 10 bases. The CDR3 is CASSHPSGSQYF. CDR3 nucleotide sequence: TGTGCCAGCAGCCACCCCAGCGGGAGTCAGTACTTC.

The rearrangement uses TRBV30 and TRBJ2-5; 7 bases agree with TRBD1. Near its end, the DNA agrees better with TRBJ2-7, so the J call may be wrong. The CDR3 has 19 residues. Germline V gene data show CDR1 as GTSNPN and CDR2 as SVGIG (reference sequence). CDR3 amino acids: CAWSVLNWIGDRFLDEQYF. In nucleotides, the CDR3 is TGTGCCTGGAGTGTACTCAACTGGATAGGGGACAGATTTTTGGACGAGCAGTACTTC.

The chain combines TRBV6-6 with TRBJ2-1; 15 bases are shared with TRBD2. From germline, CDR1 is MNHNY and CDR2 SVGAGI (reference sequence). Trimming cost V 11 bases and J 6 bases; bases outside gene matches: 2. The CDR3 spans 13 residues. This CDR3 reads CASGLAGGNEQFF. CDR3 DNA sequence: TGTGCCTCGGGACTAGCGGGAGGCAATGAGCAGTTCTTC.

The V call is TRBV11-3, the J call TRBJ1-2, with unresolved D. The V and J ends lost 1 base and 7 bases respectively, with 10 bases between them. CDR1 is SGHNT and CDR2 is YENEEA in the germline V gene. There are 13 residues in the CDR3. CDR3 in amino acids: CASSLAFVGGYTF. CDR3 bases: TGTGCCAGCAGCTTAGCGTTCGTGGGTGGCTACACCTTC.

The chain employs TRBV5-1 and TRBJ2-1; 9 bases match TRBD2. Germline V gene data show CDR1 as SGHRS and CDR2 as YFSETQ. Losses at the gene ends were 5 bases for V and 6 bases for J; bases not matched to a gene: 3. This CDR3 spans 13 amino acids. CDR3 sequence (DNA): TGCGCCAGCAGTAGCGGGAGAGGCAATGAGCAGTTCTTC. Translated: CASSSGRGNEQFF.

The J gene is TRBJ2-7, the V gene TRBV25-1, with D perhaps matching TRBD1 (5 bases). The germline gives CDR1 MGHDK, CDR2 SYGVNS. The CDR3 is 12 residues long. Trimming cost V 7 bases and J 3 bases, with 10 bases left between them. The CDR3 reads CASTSTVYEQYF. CDR3 nucleotides: TGTGCCAGCACCTCGACAGTCTACGAGCAGTACTTC.